This TCR beta chain was retrieved from a study of low-dose radiotherapy and immunotherapy resistance in tumors. This clonotype occurred many times. Time point described: before trial treatment. First-strand cDNA used TRAV- and TRBV-specific primers, covering alpha and beta chains. The PCR that amplified TCRs ran for 20 cycles, relying on a constant-region primer and a V-primer adapter. TCRdb used MiXCR to reprocess the reads, holding one entry per CDR3 protein. The sample consists of approximately 90,000 distinct CDR3 sequences, roughly a sixth of them appearing once. V lost 6 bases and J lost 6, with 20 bases in between. CDR3 length: 14 residues. Germline values: CDR1 DFQATT, CDR2 SNEGSKA (reference sequence).

The receptor was derived from a male donor with prostate cancer. The chain is built from TRBV20-1 and TRBJ1-2; a possible D gene is TRBD1 (5 bases). Sequencing used PBMCs, obtained before treatment. CDR3 region: CSAPETGRGDGYTF. In DNA, the CDR3 is TGCAGTGCCCCAGAAACAGGTCGAGGTGATGGCTACACCTTC.